Each of the 24 T cell receptor beta chains below was sequenced from the same sample in a study of OX40 agonist ivuxolimab in advanced cancers. Repertoires were generated with immunoSEQ multiplex PCR, while TCRdb's copy carries only in-frame clones and drops some. The table has around 95,000 clones, more than 75% seen once. This sample comprised CD4+ or CD8+ T cells sorted from blood, obtained in a trial of the OX40 agonist ivuxolimab. These receptors were collected from an adult with an advanced solid tumor such as melanoma, head and neck, liver or kidney cancer.

In nucleotides, the CDR3 is TGCGCCAGCAGCCAAGATGAGGGGACCTGGGGAGCTACGCAGTATTTT. This codes for CASSQDEGTWGATQYF. The genes are TRBV4-3 and TRBJ2-3; possibly TRBD1 or TRBD2 for D (5 bases each). The CDR3 totals 16 residues. Trimming cost V 0 bases and J 8 bases, with 18 bases left between them. Germline V gives CDR1 LGHNA, CDR2 YSLEER.

The V and J genes are TRBV4-2 and TRBJ2-2; TRBD1 is a possible D gene (6 bases). Germline CDR1 reads LGHNA; CDR2 reads YNFKEQ. V was clipped by 1 base and J by 4 bases, with 13 bases between them. This CDR3 spans 16 amino acids. CDR3 loop: CASSQGLQGSTGELFF. CDR3 DNA sequence: TGTGCCAGCAGCCAAGGTCTACAGGGAAGCACCGGGGAGCTGTTTTTT.

This clone showed up just once. This chain connects TRBV30 to TRBJ1-1, with D tentatively TRBD1 (5 bases). Per the germline V gene, CDR1 is GTSNPN and CDR2 is SVGIG (reference sequence). This CDR3 contains 14 residues. The V end was cut by 1 base, the J end by 1 base, with 10 bases between. In nucleotides, the CDR3 is TGTGCCTGGAGTGCCCCCGACAGGAACACTGAAGCTTTCTTT. This gives the protein CAWSAPDRNTEAFF.

CDR3 sequence: CSVHTNTEAFF. For the CDR3, the DNA is TGCAGCGTTCACACGAACACTGAAGCTTTCTTT. The rearrangement joins TRBV29-1 to TRBJ1-1; D is unclear. The ends were cut back, 5 bases at V and 1 base at J, with 5 bases in the middle. The CDR3 spans 11 residues. Germline CDR1 and CDR2: SQVTM and ANQGSEA. Together with reference TRBV29-1 and TRBJ1-1, the CDR3 gives the full variable domain: SAVISQKPSRDICQRGTSLTIQCQVDSQVTMMFWYRQQPGQSLTLIATANQGSEATYESGFVIDKFPISRPNLTFSTLTVSNMSPEDSSIYLCSVHTNTEAFFGQGTRLTVV.

CDR3 residues: CASSHEPGSYNEQFF. As DNA, the CDR3 is TGCGCCAGCAGCCACGAGCCTGGCTCCTACAATGAGCAGTTCTTC. The rearrangement links TRBV5-1 to TRBJ2-1; D remains ambiguous. CDR3 length equals 15 residues. Germline-derived CDR1 and CDR2 are SGHRS and YFSETQ. V dropped 4 bases and J dropped 0 bases, with 11 bases sitting between them. Supplemented by reference TRBV5-1 and TRBJ2-1, the full variable domain reads KAGVTQTPRYLIKTRGQQVTLSCSPISGHRSVSWYQQTPGQGLQFLFEYFSETQRNKGNFPGRFSGRQFSNSRSEMNVSTLELGDSALYLCASSHEPGSYNEQFFGPGTRLTVL.

This rearrangement joins TRBV19 to TRBJ1-1; possibly TRBD1 for D (5 bases). V lost 7 bases to trimming and J lost 1 base, with 19 bases between them. The germline CDR1 and CDR2 sequences are LNHDA and SQIVND (reference sequence). The CDR3 has 16 amino acids. This CDR3 reads CASTLGVATPNTEAFF. The CDR3 nucleotides are TGTGCCAGTACCTTAGGGGTTGCGACGCCGAACACTGAAGCTTTCTTT.

V usage is TRBV7-8 and J usage is TRBJ1-1, with 7 nucleotides matching TRBD1. Germline V gene sequence: CDR1 SGHVS, CDR2 FQNEAQ. This CDR3 spans 13 amino acids. Unmatched junction bases numbered 6, after V lost 5 bases and J lost 6 bases. The CDR3 reads CASSAQGVAEAFF. CDR3 bases: TGTGCCAGCAGCGCCCAGGGGGTCGCTGAAGCTTTCTTT.

This clone was recorded a few times. V and J are TRBV7-2 and TRBJ1-6; 11 bases align to TRBD1. Trimming cost V 4 bases and J 9 bases; bases outside gene matches: 5. The germline gives CDR1 SGHTA, CDR2 FQGNSA. The CDR3 has 15 amino acids. The CDR3 DNA is TGTGCCAGCAGCTATTCCGGGACAGGGGGTTCACCCCTCCACTTT. This encodes CASSYSGTGGSPLHF.

Here the CDR3 DNA reads TGTGCCAGCTCACGAAGCGGGGGGGCAGCTGGCGAGCAGTACTTC. It encodes CASSRSGGAAGEQYF. This rearrangement joins TRBV18 to TRBJ2-7, with 10 nucleotides matching TRBD2. The germline gives CDR1 KGHSH, CDR2 LQKENI. V was clipped by 4 bases and J by 6 bases; unmatched bases: 9. This CDR3 has 15 amino acids.

The gene calls are TRBV5-1 and TRBJ1-1; 10 positions agree with TRBD1. The CDR3 runs 15 residues. The germline CDR1 and CDR2 sequences are SGHRS and YFSETQ. V lost 10 bases and J lost 5; bases outside the gene matches: 14. DNA for the CDR3: TGCGCCTCCAAGCAGCTTGGACAGGGGGGTACTGAAGCTTTCTTT. Translating it yields CASKQLGQGGTEAFF.

The genes are TRBV19 and TRBJ2-4, with D perhaps TRBD1 or TRBD2 (5 bases each). CDR1 and CDR2 from the germline V gene are LNHDA and SQIVND (reference sequence). The CDR3 has 16 residues. Trimming removed 5 bases at V and 9 bases at J, with 23 bases between. CDR3 residues: CASSDRGRGLGGIQYF. In DNA form, the CDR3 reads TGTGCCAGTAGTGACCGGGGACGCGGGTTAGGAGGCATTCAGTACTTC.

The V gene is TRBV6-5, the J gene TRBJ2-3; 7 positions match TRBD2. Germline-derived CDR1 and CDR2 are MNHEY and SVGAGI. CDR3 length: 15 residues. The ends lost 4 bases at V and 4 bases at J; junction bases unmatched: 8. The DNA of the CDR3 is TGTGCCAGCAGTTCTCCGGGACTAATGTCAGATACGCAGTATTTT. Protein product: CASSSPGLMSDTQYF.

V and J are TRBV5-1 and TRBJ2-5, with unresolved D. In germline, CDR1 is SGHRS, CDR2 YFSETQ. This CDR3 is built from 14 residues. The V end lost 0 bases, the J end lost 3 bases, and 9 bases lay between the germline ends. CDR3 in DNA: TGCGCCAGCAGCTTGGAGGCAGGTGAAGAGACCCAGTACTTC. This gives the protein CASSLEAGEETQYF.

This clone is medium-sized within its sample. V gene TRBV5-1 combines with J gene TRBJ1-3; no clear D gene. Germline lookup yields CDR1 SGHRS and CDR2 YFSETQ. This CDR3 is built from 15 residues. V was shortened by 2 bases and J by 0 bases, with 9 bases between the two germline ends. The CDR3 nucleotides are TGCGCCAGCAGCTTAGACGGCCTCTCTGGAAACACCATATATTTT. As protein: CASSLDGLSGNTIYF.

The CDR3 loop reads CASSFNTDTQYF. CDR3 bases: TGTGCCAGCAGCTTCAACACAGATACGCAGTATTTT. V gene TRBV11-2 combines with J gene TRBJ2-3; D unresolved. Germline V lookup: CDR1 SGHAT, CDR2 FQNNGV. Trimming pared 3 bases from V and 2 bases from J, leaving 3 bases between. The CDR3 length is 12 residues.

The chain carries TRBV18 and TRBJ1-1; TRBD1 might be the D (5 bases). The germline V gene encodes CDR1 KGHSH and CDR2 LQKENI. Between the trimmed V and J ends, which lost 3 bases and 4 bases, there was a span of 18 bases. This CDR3 region has 16 residues. The CDR3 sequence: CASSPRGDSEGTEAFF. The CDR3 DNA reads as TGTGCCAGCTCACCGCGTGGGGACTCCGAGGGCACTGAAGCTTTCTTT.

In its sample, this clone was seen a few times. The chain joins TRBV6-6 to TRBJ2-2; no firm D call. Germline CDR1 reads MNHNY; CDR2 reads SVGAGI (reference sequence). Trimming cost V 4 bases and J 3 bases, with 3 bases left between them. The CDR3 has 12 amino acids. The CDR3 region has the DNA TGTGCCAGCAGTTCTGACACCGGGGAGCTGTTTTTT. This encodes CASSSDTGELFF.

The chain combines TRBV7-2 with TRBJ2-5; 8 positions match TRBD2. The germline CDR1 and CDR2 sequences are SGHTA and FQGNSA. V was pared by 2 bases and J by 5 bases, with 4 bases of the junction left unmatched. The CDR3 runs to 14 residues. The CDR3 coding sequence is TGTGCCAGCAGCTTATCGACTAGCGTTGAGACCCAGTACTTC. This sequence encodes CASSLSTSVETQYF.

The V call is TRBV21-1, the J call TRBJ1-2; the table's D call, TRBD1, has no DNA check behind it. TRBV21-1 is labeled a pseudogene. This CDR3 spans 15 amino acids. CDR3 coding DNA: TGTGCCAGCAGCAAATCCCGACAGGGTATCTATGGCTACACCTTC. Its protein product is CASSKSRQGIYGYTF.

V usage is TRBV18 and J usage is TRBJ2-6, with 12 bases fitting TRBD1. The CDR3 contains 17 residues. V trimming: 3 bases; J trimming: 2 bases; junction bases outside the gene matches: 2. Germline V gene data show CDR1 as KGHSH and CDR2 as LQKENI. The CDR3 region has the DNA TGTGCCAGCTCACCCGGGACAGGGGGCGCTGGGGCCAACGTCCTGACTTTC. It is translated as CASSPGTGGAGANVLTF.

V is TRBV29-1 and J is TRBJ1-1; the match to TRBD1 covers 10 bases. This CDR3 region has 16 residues. Germline trimming cut 4 bases from V and 2 bases from J; bases unmatched to any gene: 10. Per the germline V gene, CDR1 is SQVTM and CDR2 is ANQGSEA. CDR3 in DNA: TGCAGCGTTGTTAAATCGACAGGGGGCACAAACACTGAAGCTTTCTTT. Its translation is CSVVKSTGGTNTEAFF. The full variable domain, rest sourced from reference TRBV29-1 and TRBJ1-1, is SAVISQKPSRDICQRGTSLTIQCQVDSQVTMMFWYRQQPGQSLTLIATANQGSEATYESGFVIDKFPISRPNLTFSTLTVSNMSPEDSSIYLCSVVKSTGGTNTEAFFGQGTRLTVV.

The V and J genes are TRBV11-2 and TRBJ2-7; perhaps TRBD2 as D (7 bases). Germline V gene data show CDR1 as SGHAT and CDR2 as FQNNGV. Trimming left V 4 bases short and J 4 bases short, with 17 bases between. The CDR3 runs 15 residues. The CDR3 here is CASSSGGGGRYEQYF. The CDR3 DNA follows: TGTGCCAGCAGCTCCGGAGGGGGGGGTAGATACGAGCAGTACTTC.

V is TRBV28 and J is TRBJ1-5; no reliable D call. Germline V gives CDR1 MDHEN, CDR2 SYDVKM. The germline V and J ends were trimmed by 6 bases and 2 bases, with 11 bases remaining between them. The CDR3 has 14 residues. CDR3 residues: CASSQRVGNQPQHF. The DNA for the CDR3 is TGTGCCAGCAGCCAGCGGGTTGGCAATCAGCCCCAGCATTTT.

This clone appeared a few times. The rearrangement uses TRBV30 and TRBJ2-6; D is unclear. The CDR3 runs 15 residues. The V end lost 0 bases, the J end lost 0 bases, and 6 bases lay between the germline ends. The germline CDR1 and CDR2 sequences are GTSNPN and SVGIG (reference sequence). The CDR3 reads CAWSVGHSGANVLTF. CDR3 nucleotides: TGTGCCTGGAGTGTAGGGCACTCTGGGGCCAACGTCCTGACTTTC. Complete variable domain (other parts from reference TRBV30 and TRBJ2-6): SQTIHQWPATLVQPVGSPLSLECTVEGTSNPNLYWYRQAAGRGLQLLFYSVGIGQISSEVPQNLSASRPQDRQFILSSKKLLLSDSGFYLCAWSVGHSGANVLTFGAGSRLTVL.